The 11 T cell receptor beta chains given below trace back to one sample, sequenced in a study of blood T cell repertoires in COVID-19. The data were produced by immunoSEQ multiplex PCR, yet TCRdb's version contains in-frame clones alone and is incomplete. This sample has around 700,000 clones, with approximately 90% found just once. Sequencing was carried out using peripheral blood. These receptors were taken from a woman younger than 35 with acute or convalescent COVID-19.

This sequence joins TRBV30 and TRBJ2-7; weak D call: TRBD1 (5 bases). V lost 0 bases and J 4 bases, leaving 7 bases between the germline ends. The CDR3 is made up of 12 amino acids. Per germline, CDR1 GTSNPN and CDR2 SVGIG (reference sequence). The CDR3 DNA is TGTGCCTGGAGTGTACAGGAGTACGAGCAGTACTTC. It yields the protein CAWSVQEYEQYF.

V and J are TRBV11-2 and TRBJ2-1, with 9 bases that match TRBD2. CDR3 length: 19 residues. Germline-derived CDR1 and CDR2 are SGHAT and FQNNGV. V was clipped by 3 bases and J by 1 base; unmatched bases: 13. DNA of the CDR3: TGTGCCAGCAGCTTTCCCCCTTCAGCGGGGGGAGGGTCCTACAATGAGCAGTTCTTC. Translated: CASSFPPSAGGGSYNEQFF.

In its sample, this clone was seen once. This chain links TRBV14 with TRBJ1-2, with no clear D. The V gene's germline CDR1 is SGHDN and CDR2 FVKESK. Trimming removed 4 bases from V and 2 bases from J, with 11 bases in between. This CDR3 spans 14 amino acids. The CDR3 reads CASSLAGLNYGYTF. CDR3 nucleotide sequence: TGTGCCAGCAGCCTGGCAGGCCTCAACTATGGCTACACCTTC.

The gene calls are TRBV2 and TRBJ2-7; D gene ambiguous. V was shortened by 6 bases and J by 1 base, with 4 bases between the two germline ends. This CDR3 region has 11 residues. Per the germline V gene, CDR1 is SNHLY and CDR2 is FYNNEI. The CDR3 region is CASRSSYEQYF. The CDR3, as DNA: TGTGCCAGCAGGAGTTCCTACGAGCAGTACTTC.

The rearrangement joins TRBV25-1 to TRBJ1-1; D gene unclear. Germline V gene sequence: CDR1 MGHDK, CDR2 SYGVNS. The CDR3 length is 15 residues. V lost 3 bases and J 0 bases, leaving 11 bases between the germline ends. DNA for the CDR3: TGTGCCAGCAGTGATCTCCAGGCCCTGAACACTGAAGCTTTCTTT. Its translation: CASSDLQALNTEAFF.

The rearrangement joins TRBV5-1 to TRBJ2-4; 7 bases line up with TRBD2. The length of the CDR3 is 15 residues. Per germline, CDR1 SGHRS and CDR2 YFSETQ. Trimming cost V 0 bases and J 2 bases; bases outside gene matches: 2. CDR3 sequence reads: CASSLDSGTKNIQYF. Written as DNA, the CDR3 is TGCGCCAGCAGCTTGGACAGCGGGACCAAAAACATTCAGTACTTC.

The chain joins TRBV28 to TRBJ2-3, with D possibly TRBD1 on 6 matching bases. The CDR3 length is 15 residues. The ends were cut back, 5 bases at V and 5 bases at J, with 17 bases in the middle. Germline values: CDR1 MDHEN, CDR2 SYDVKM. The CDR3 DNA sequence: TGTGCCAGCAGTACCTCCTTAGCAGGGGAAGATACGCAGTATTTT. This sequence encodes CASSTSLAGEDTQYF.

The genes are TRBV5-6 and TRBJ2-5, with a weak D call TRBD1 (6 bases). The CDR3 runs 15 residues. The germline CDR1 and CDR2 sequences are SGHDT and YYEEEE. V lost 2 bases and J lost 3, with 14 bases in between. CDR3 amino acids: CASSLLSGAKETQYF. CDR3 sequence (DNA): TGTGCCAGCAGCTTATTGTCAGGGGCTAAAGAGACCCAGTACTTC.

DNA of the CDR3: TGCGCCAGCAGCCAAGATTTTAATATCAGGTTCAACTATGGCTACACCTTC. This sequence encodes CASSQDFNIRFNYGYTF. J is TRBJ1-2 and V is TRBV4-1; D is undetermined. V dropped 0 bases and J dropped 2 bases, with 16 bases sitting between them. Per germline, CDR1 MGHRA and CDR2 YSYEKL. The CDR3 runs to 17 residues.

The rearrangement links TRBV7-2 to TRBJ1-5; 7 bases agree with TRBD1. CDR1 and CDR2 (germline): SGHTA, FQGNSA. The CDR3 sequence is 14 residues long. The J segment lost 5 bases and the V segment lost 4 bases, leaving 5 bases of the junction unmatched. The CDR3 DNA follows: TGTGCCAGCAGCTCGAAACAGGGGTATCAGCCCCAGCATTTT. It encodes CASSSKQGYQPQHF.

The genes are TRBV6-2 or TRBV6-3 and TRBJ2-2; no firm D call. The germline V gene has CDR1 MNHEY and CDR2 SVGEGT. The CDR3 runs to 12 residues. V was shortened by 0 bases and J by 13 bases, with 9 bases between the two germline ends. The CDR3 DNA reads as TGTGCCAGCAGTTACTCGTCTCCTTGGCTGTTTTTT. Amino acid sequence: CASSYSSPWLFF.